This T cell receptor beta chain was captured by sequencing in a study of OX40 agonist ivuxolimab in advanced cancers. Background on the study: Checkpoint inhibitors had been given previously to roughly 40% of patients. Three patients, one with hepatocellular carcinoma and two with cutaneous melanoma, achieved partial responses.

Peripheral blood came from all dose cohorts at three timepoints. A word on this clone: As yet, its antigen is unknown.

TCRdb's copy holds only in-frame clones and misses some; the assay was immunoSEQ multiplex PCR. Of 34,000 or so clones listed, roughly 79% are singletons. General study results and limits: At 0.1-3.0 mg/kg, partial responders had clonal expansion among the lowest observed.

This clonotype was sampled from an adult with an advanced solid tumor such as melanoma, head and neck, liver or kidney cancer. The material was CD4+ or CD8+ T cells sorted from blood, obtained in a trial of the OX40 agonist ivuxolimab.

The CDR3 spells CAWRSETQYF. Written as DNA, the CDR3 is TGTGCCTGGAGGTCTGAGACCCAGTACTTC. V usage is TRBV30 and J usage is TRBJ2-5; D is unresolved. This CDR3 spans 10 amino acids. CDR1 is GTSNPN and CDR2 is SVGIG in the germline V gene (reference sequence). Trimming cost V 3 bases and J 5 bases, with 4 bases left between them.